The 18 T cell receptor beta chains below all came from one sample that was sequenced in a study of blood T cells in healthy people across ages. It was with a sample-barcoded 5' primer and a J-beta primer mix that a second PCR of about 6 to 12 cycles was run. TCRdb re-analysed the 5' RACE reads in MiXCR, keeping a single row per CDR3 protein. This sample has some 850,000 distinct CDR3 sequences; 20% to 30% occur once, and the top ten carry around 2.9%. These sequences were also reported in another study, on T cells of mothers and their children.

Sequences were obtained from blood. The receptors originated from a boy younger than 18 in good health.

This chain links TRBV3-1 with TRBJ2-7, with D possibly matching TRBD1 (6 bases). The CDR3 loop spans 14 amino acids. V lost 6 bases and J lost 3, with 15 bases in between. Germline V CDR1 and CDR2: LGHDT, YNNKEL (reference sequence). The CDR3 coding sequence is TGTGCCAGCAGAAAACAGGGCGAGGGCTACGAGCAGTACTTC. Residues: CASRKQGEGYEQYF.

The V call is TRBV19, the J call TRBJ1-5, with 8 bases matching TRBD1. The germline CDR1 and CDR2 sequences are LNHDA and SQIVND (reference sequence). With V trimmed by 4 bases and J by 5 bases, 4 bases remained unmatched. This CDR3 is 14 amino acids long. The CDR3 here is CASSNGQGHQPQHF. Written as DNA, the CDR3 is TGTGCCAGTAGTAACGGACAGGGCCATCAGCCCCAGCATTTT.

This clonotype was counted only a few times. The rearrangement uses TRBV5-1 and TRBJ1-6; weak D call: TRBD1 (5 bases). Germline CDR1 reads SGHRS; CDR2 reads YFSETQ. Trimming took 5 bases from V and 5 from J, leaving 14 bases between them. This CDR3 contains 15 residues. In nucleotides, the CDR3 is TGCGCCAGCAGAGTAGGGACGGTGAATAATTCACCCCTCCACTTT. Translating gives CASRVGTVNNSPLHF.

The table lists this clonotype with a few counts. The rearrangement joins TRBV3-1 to TRBJ1-3, with 7 bases matching TRBD1. The V gene end was trimmed by 1 base and the J gene end by 7 bases; junction bases not matched to a gene: 7. Germline values: CDR1 LGHDT, CDR2 YNNKEL (reference sequence). The CDR3 is 15 amino acids. This CDR3 is CASSQGGTVHNTIYF. The CDR3, as DNA: TGTGCCAGCAGCCAAGGGGGGACAGTACATAACACCATATATTTT.

This clonotype was seen at least ten times. V gene TRBV3-1 combines with J gene TRBJ2-6; the D is unclear. Germline CDR1 is LGHDT and CDR2 is YNNKEL (reference sequence). The CDR3 loop spans 15 amino acids. V was pared by 5 bases and J by 4 bases, with 12 bases between. CDR3 region: CASSTLGNGANVLTF. In DNA form, the CDR3 reads TGTGCCAGCAGCACCCTAGGGAACGGGGCCAACGTCCTGACTTTC.

This clonotype was detected only a few times. The J gene is TRBJ2-5, the V gene TRBV6-5; the D is unclear. Trimming removed 6 bases at V and 2 bases at J, with 13 bases between. Germline-derived CDR1 and CDR2 are MNHEY and SVGAGI. The CDR3 is made up of 14 amino acids. The CDR3 sequence is CASSRILFQETQYF. The CDR3 region has the DNA TGTGCCAGCAGCAGGATCCTTTTTCAAGAGACCCAGTACTTC.

This clonotype was detected only a few times. The chain links TRBV12-3 or TRBV12-4 to TRBJ2-5; 8 bases fit TRBD2. V lost 1 base to trimming and J lost 1 base; unmatched junction nucleotides: 8. The CDR3 sequence is 17 residues long. CDR3 in DNA: TGTGCCAGCAGTTTAGGCGGCAGCGGGGGTCTCCAAGAGACCCAGTACTTC. Translated, it gives CASSLGGSGGLQETQYF.

This clonotype was detected only a few times. The final CDR3 position lacks the conserved phenylalanine or tryptophan, pointing to a likely read error. The chain carries TRBV2 and TRBJ1-3; D not certain. From germline, CDR1 is SNHLY and CDR2 FYNNEI. V lost 8 bases and J lost 0, with 8 bases in between. This CDR3 has 13 residues. CDR3 amino acids: CASELDSGNTIYV. The CDR3 DNA reads TGTGCCAGCGAGTTAGACTCTGGAAACACCATATATGTT.

This clonotype appeared once. The V call is TRBV7-9, the J call TRBJ2-3; either TRBD1 or TRBD2 may fit D (6 bases each). Per germline, CDR1 SEHNR and CDR2 FQNEAQ (reference sequence). Trimming removed 6 bases from V and 5 bases from J, with 12 bases in between. This CDR3 is 13 amino acids long. The chain's CDR3 is CASRWGAGDTQYF. In DNA, the CDR3 is TGTGCCAGCAGGTGGGGGGCCGGAGATACGCAGTATTTT.

This chain links TRBV25-1 with TRBJ2-7; D is possibly TRBD2 (7 bases). The CDR3 consists of 15 residues. Germline lookup yields CDR1 MGHDK and CDR2 SYGVNS. Deletions cut 3 bases from V and 3 bases from J, with 15 bases between. The CDR3 region has the DNA TGTGCCAGCAGTGATCTGCGGGGGCGGGTCTACGAGCAGTACTTC. Translated: CASSDLRGRVYEQYF.

This clonotype has more than one count but fewer than ten. A read error may account for a junction end that differs from germline. The V and J genes are TRBV12-3 or TRBV12-4 and TRBJ2-7, with a weak D call TRBD2 (6 bases). CDR3 length: 12 amino acids. The CDR3 loop reads CASSLARDSEAF. DNA of the CDR3: TGTGCCAGCAGTTTAGCTCGGGACTCGGAGGCTTTC.

The chain has TRBV10-1 and TRBJ2-3; D unclear. Germline V gene lookup returns CDR1 WNHNN and CDR2 SYGVQD (reference sequence). This CDR3 region has 11 residues. V dropped 8 bases and J dropped 7 bases, with 10 bases sitting between them. The CDR3 reads CASGSAYTQYF. The CDR3 DNA sequence: TGCGCCAGCGGATCAGCCTATACGCAGTATTTT.

The chain employs TRBV4-1 and TRBJ1-5; D gene ambiguous. CDR1 MGHRA and CDR2 YSYEKL come from the germline V gene. Trimming cost V 0 bases and J 6 bases, with 9 bases left between them. There are 14 residues in the CDR3. For the CDR3, the DNA is TGCGCCAGCAGCCAAGAGTATTGGGGTCAGCCCCAGCATTTT. The encoded protein is CASSQEYWGQPQHF.

This clonotype has a handful of counts. The chain combines TRBV27 with TRBJ2-2; D is tentatively TRBD1 or TRBD2 (5 bases each). The CDR3 is 15 amino acids. V lost 0 bases, J lost 8 bases, and 13 bases lay in between. Germline V CDR1 and CDR2: MNHEY, SMNVEV (reference sequence). The CDR3 sequence is CASSLSPLAGGELFF. The CDR3 nucleotides read TGTGCCAGCAGTTTATCCCCCCTAGCAGGGGGGGAGCTGTTTTTT.

The chain has TRBV7-3 and TRBJ2-3; TRBD1 agrees at 8 bases. The length of the CDR3 is 13 residues. Germline V lookup: CDR1 SGHTA, CDR2 FQGTGA. The V and J ends lost 5 bases and 8 bases, in that order; junction bases with no gene match: 6. Written as DNA, the CDR3 is TGTGCCAGCAGCCCACAACAGGGGGGTACGCAGTATTTT. Amino acid sequence: CASSPQQGGTQYF.

This clonotype appeared a few times. This chain uses TRBV6-1 with TRBJ2-1, with unresolved D. The germline CDR1 and CDR2 sequences are MNHNS and SASEGT. The CDR3 has 16 amino acids. V shed 2 bases and J shed 4 bases, with 15 bases lying between them. CDR3 protein: CASSEPLRVPYNEQFF. CDR3 nucleotides: TGTGCCAGCAGTGAACCCTTACGGGTCCCTTACAATGAGCAGTTCTTC.

J is TRBJ2-5 and V is TRBV7-9; tentatively, D is TRBD1 (7 bases). The J call is in doubt because the DNA end fits TRBJ2-7 better. Looked up from germline, CDR1 is SEHNR and CDR2 is FQNEAQ (reference sequence). CDR3 length: 13 amino acids. The CDR3 DNA reads TGTGCCAGCAGCTTGGAGGGGGCGAGCGAGCAGTACTTC. It encodes CASSLEGASEQYF.

At least ten counts were recorded for this clonotype. The chain combines TRBV9 with TRBJ1-2, with no clear D. Germline CDR1 SGDLS, CDR2 YYNGEE. The CDR3 sequence is 13 residues long. V lost 0 bases to trimming and J lost 6 bases, with 9 bases between them. CDR3 region: CASSVGLGNGYTF. The CDR3 DNA sequence: TGTGCCAGCAGCGTAGGGCTGGGGAATGGCTACACCTTC.